Below, one T cell receptor (beta chain) is given with its context. The antigen remains undetermined. The data belong to a study of cytomegalovirus exposure and HLA in healthy donors. This PCR relied on a set of 60 Vbeta primers and 13 Jbeta primers. TCRdb's table, derived via immunoSEQ multiplex PCR, lists solely in-frame clones and lacks some. Its listing shows about 130,000 clones. Notes on the study in general: Earlier results showed most TCR beta V segments being productive about 87% or about 30% of the time.

Germline V gene lookup returns CDR1 SGHVS and CDR2 FNYEAQ. The CDR3 runs 12 residues. The V gene lost 5 bases and the J gene lost 5 bases, with 9 bases spanning the gap. V is TRBV7-6 and J is TRBJ1-1; D remains unclear. This TCR came from a middle-aged woman in good health and CMV-seronegative. Source material: PBMCs. The CDR3 DNA is TGTGCCAGCAGCCCGATACTTACTGAAGCTTTCTTT. Translating gives CASSPILTEAFF.